This TCR beta chain was captured by sequencing in a study of graft-versus-host responses after intestinal transplantation. Overall study context: All recipients were transplanted with multivisceral, liver-intestinal, or isolated intestinal grafts. General study findings and limits: Some patients had graft-donor T cell macrochimerism. In their allografts, the ratios of graft-versus-host to host-versus-graft T cell clones were high.

This clone appeared once. Its antigen is currently unknown. Profiled with immunoSEQ multiplex PCR; TCRdb holds only in-frame clones, not every one. The sample records approximately 82,000 clones, 85% to 95% being singletons. Sequenced here: unstimulated CD8+ T cells sorted from spleen or lymph node cells, sampled before transplant. This TCR was sampled from a human donor who was the organ donor for an intestinal transplant.

The CDR3 loop is CASSLAGTGVYEQYF. DNA for the CDR3: TGTGCCAGCAGCTTAGCGGGGACGGGAGTCTACGAGCAGTACTTC. The V and J genes are TRBV13 and TRBJ2-7, with D possibly matching TRBD2 (6 bases). CDR1 and CDR2 from the germline V gene are PRHDT and FYEKMQ (reference sequence). The CDR3 loop spans 15 amino acids. Trimming removed 1 base at V and 3 bases at J, with 13 bases between.